Listed here are 18 T cell receptor beta chains from one sample, sequenced in a study of blood T cells in healthy people across ages. Using a J-beta primer mix together with a sample-barcoded 5' primer, a second PCR was run for roughly 6 to 12 cycles. One entry per CDR3 protein results from TCRdb running MiXCR on the 5' RACE reads. Among approximately 800,000 distinct CDR3 sequences listed, approximately 59% were seen once. Material for sequencing was blood. The receptors derive from a man aged 25-45 years in good health.

Details on this clonotype: One end of the junction fails to match germline, which may point to a read error. The chain carries TRBV27 and TRBJ2-7, with 11 bases identical to TRBD1. The CDR3 is made up of 15 amino acids. Germline loops: CDR1 MNHEY, CDR2 SMNVEV (reference sequence). CDR3 region: CAGSFTGTGGYEQYF. Here the CDR3 DNA reads TGTGCCGGCAGTTTTACCGGGACAGGGGGCTACGAGCAGTACTTC.

The sample holds a few counts of this clonotype. The chain joins TRBV7-3 to TRBJ2-6; 8 nucleotides agree with TRBD1. CDR1 and CDR2 from the germline V gene are SGHTA and FQGTGA. The CDR3 spans 15 residues. J was trimmed by 4 bases and V by 4 bases; bases with no gene match: 3. In DNA, the CDR3 is TGTGCCAGCAGCTGGACAGGGCTCGGGGCCAACGTCCTGACTTTC. Encoded protein: CASSWTGLGANVLTF.

In DNA, the CDR3 is TGTGCCAGCAGTCATCCCGCCGGGACAAGGAACTATGGCTACACCTTC. Its translation is CASSHPAGTRNYGYTF. The rearrangement uses TRBV6-5 and TRBJ1-2; possibly TRBD1 for D (6 bases). The CDR3 covers 16 residues. The V and J ends lost 5 bases and 2 bases respectively, with 18 bases between them. Germline V gene lookup returns CDR1 MNHEY and CDR2 SVGAGI.

This clonotype was detected a few times. The chain recombines TRBV7-2 with TRBJ1-2; no firm D call. V lost 2 bases, J lost 2 bases, and 9 bases lay in between. The CDR3 runs 14 residues. Germline loops: CDR1 SGHTA, CDR2 FQGNSA. CDR3 sequence: CASSLRPENYGYTF. As DNA, the CDR3 is TGTGCCAGCAGCTTACGCCCAGAAAACTATGGCTACACCTTC.

This clonotype was seen many times. The chain employs TRBV4-2 and TRBJ2-3; 7 nucleotides align to TRBD2. Germline assignment: CDR1 LGHNA and CDR2 YNFKEQ. The CDR3 extends over 15 amino acids. J lost 5 bases, V lost 3 bases, and 8 bases had no gene match. This CDR3 reads CASSQGGVWRDTQYF. The CDR3 DNA is TGTGCCAGCAGCCAGGGGGGGGTTTGGAGAGATACGCAGTATTTT.

This sequence joins TRBV20-1 and TRBJ2-5; D is uncertain. The CDR3 covers 12 residues. V was shortened by 1 base and J by 5 bases, with 8 bases between the two germline ends. Per the germline V gene, CDR1 is DFQATT and CDR2 is SNEGSKA (reference sequence). The CDR3 nucleotides read TGCAGTGCTAGAGTGGGGATTGAGACCCAGTACTTC. Its protein product is CSARVGIETQYF.

This sequence joins TRBV4-1 and TRBJ2-7; 8 positions agree with TRBD1. The CDR3 runs 15 residues. Germline lookup yields CDR1 MGHRA and CDR2 YSYEKL. V lost 3 bases, J lost 3 bases, and 7 bases stayed unmatched. CDR3 region: CASSQAGTGFYEQYF. The CDR3 DNA follows: TGCGCCAGCAGCCAGGCCGGGACAGGATTCTACGAGCAGTACTTC.

The chain links TRBV2 to TRBJ2-2; D is possibly TRBD2 (6 bases). The germline V gene encodes CDR1 SNHLY and CDR2 FYNNEI. The CDR3 sequence is 15 residues long. The V end was cut by 4 bases, the J end by 3 bases, with 12 bases between. The CDR3 DNA follows: TGTGCCAGCAGTGTGTCTAGCGTTTACACCGGGGAGCTGTTTTTT. Its translation is CASSVSSVYTGELFF.

The chain recombines TRBV7-9 with TRBJ2-4; tentative D call: TRBD1 (5 bases). V was cut by 1 base and J by 13 bases, with 20 bases left in between. The CDR3 is made up of 15 amino acids. CDR1 and CDR2 from the germline V gene are SEHNR and FQNEAQ (reference sequence). The CDR3 region has the DNA TGTGCCAGCAGCTTAGAAAAGAGCAGGGTGGATGAGCAGTACTTC. Its protein product is CASSLEKSRVDEQYF.

The chain links TRBV7-2 to TRBJ2-7, with TRBD1 matching over 8 bases. The CDR3 totals 13 residues. Germline loops: CDR1 SGHTA, CDR2 FQGNSA. V lost 6 bases to trimming and J lost 5 bases; unmatched junction nucleotides: 6. This CDR3 is CASRYQTGDEQYF. The CDR3 DNA reads TGTGCCAGCAGGTACCAGACAGGGGACGAGCAGTACTTC.

V gene TRBV29-1 combines with J gene TRBJ1-1; D may be TRBD1 (6 bases). Germline-derived CDR1 and CDR2 are SQVTM and ANQGSEA. The germline V and J ends were trimmed by 5 bases and 1 base, with 11 bases remaining between them. The CDR3 runs 13 residues. CDR3 sequence: CSVLKQGNTEAFF. The CDR3 region has the DNA TGCAGCGTTCTGAAACAGGGGAACACTGAAGCTTTCTTT.

The chain combines TRBV7-2 with TRBJ2-1, with 8 bases lining up with TRBD2. The length of the CDR3 is 13 residues. Germline CDR1 and CDR2: SGHTA and FQGNSA. The V gene end was trimmed by 4 bases and the J gene end by 13 bases; junction bases not matched to a gene: 9. The DNA for the CDR3 is TGTGCCAGCAGCTCTACAATCGGGGGGGAACAGTTCTTC. Its protein product is CASSSTIGGEQFF.

This clonotype was seen once. J is TRBJ1-2 and V is TRBV12-3 or TRBV12-4, with D maybe TRBD1 (5 bases). This CDR3 spans 14 amino acids. V was shortened by 3 bases and J by 3 bases, with 11 bases between the two germline ends. CDR3 nucleotide sequence: TGTGCCAGCAGTTTGCGGGGCGTGGACTATGGCTACACCTTC. Its translation: CASSLRGVDYGYTF.

The chain carries TRBV28 and TRBJ2-7; no reliable D call. With the DNA end fitting TRBJ2-5 better, the J assignment may be wrong. This CDR3 spans 14 amino acids. CDR1 and CDR2 from the germline V gene are MDHEN and SYDVKM. The CDR3 coding sequence is TGTGCCAGCAGCCCAAACCTGGGTGGGCGGACCCAGTACTTC. Its translation: CASSPNLGGRTQYF.

This clonotype was detected a few times. The chain uses TRBV30 and TRBJ1-2, with a possible D match to TRBD1 (5 bases). Trimming pared 2 bases from V and 3 bases from J, leaving 16 bases between. The CDR3 is made up of 15 amino acids. Per germline, CDR1 GTSNPN and CDR2 SVGIG (reference sequence). The CDR3 sequence is CAWSPDSGGYYGYTF. As DNA, the CDR3 is TGTGCCTGGAGTCCCGACAGCGGAGGGTACTATGGCTACACCTTC. Complete variable domain (other parts from reference TRBV30 and TRBJ1-2): SQTIHQWPATLVQPVGSPLSLECTVEGTSNPNLYWYRQAAGRGLQLLFYSVGIGQISSEVPQNLSASRPQDRQFILSSKKLLLSDSGFYLCAWSPDSGGYYGYTFGSGTRLTVV.

The chain is built from TRBV7-2 and TRBJ1-2; the D gene is possibly TRBD1 (5 bases). CDR3 length equals 16 residues. Germline V gene data show CDR1 as SGHTA and CDR2 as FQGNSA. V was pared by 5 bases and J by 3 bases, with 19 bases between. CDR3 sequence (DNA): TGTGCCAGCAGCAGCACCCATCCGACGGGGCACTATGGCTACACCTTC. It yields the protein CASSSTHPTGHYGYTF. Variable domain in full (rest from reference TRBV7-2 and TRBJ1-2): GAGVSQSPSNKVTEKGKDVELRCDPISGHTALYWYRQSLGQGLEFLIYFQGNSAPDKSGLPSDRFSAERTGGSVSTLTIQRTQQEDSAVYLCASSSTHPTGHYGYTFGSGTRLTVV.

The chain has TRBV7-9 and TRBJ2-7; D is uncertain. The CDR3 loop spans 14 amino acids. Germline lookup yields CDR1 SEHNR and CDR2 FQNEAQ (reference sequence). Between the trimmed V and J ends, which lost 6 bases and 3 bases, there was a span of 15 bases. For the CDR3, the DNA is TGTGCCAGCAGTCCGGGTCCCCAACTCTACGAGCAGTACTTC. Protein sequence: CASSPGPQLYEQYF.

The chain recombines TRBV10-3 with TRBJ2-5, with 9 bases lining up with TRBD2. Germline V gives CDR1 ENHRY, CDR2 SYGVKD. Unmatched junction bases numbered 11, after V lost 2 bases and J lost 4 bases. This CDR3 region has 17 residues. CDR3 amino acids: CAISEKQVSGGRETQYF. CDR3 DNA: TGTGCCATCAGTGAGAAACAAGTTAGCGGGGGAAGAGAGACCCAGTACTTC.